Included here is one TCR beta chain sequence, with context. Antigen specificity is unknown. At the DNA level, this CDR3 is encoded by other sequences in the same sample as well. These data come from a study of T cell responses to AZD1222 COVID-19 vaccine. Points from the study as a whole: Spike-specific TCR breadth and depth were elevated following two AZD1222 doses.

Sequenced by immunoSEQ multiplex PCR; TCRdb stores in-frame clones only, minus some. The table records roughly 150,000 clones, approximately 90% of them present only once. V lost 4 bases and J lost 3, with 9 bases in between. CDR3 size: 13 residues. Germline lookup yields CDR1 MNHEY and CDR2 SVGEGT. The rearrangement links TRBV6-2 or TRBV6-3 to TRBJ1-2; D is ambiguous. This sequence originates from an adult in good health. The input for sequencing was peripheral blood, taken on day 0 of AZD1222 vaccination. CDR3: CASSLRVDYGYTF. In nucleotides, the CDR3 is TGTGCCAGCAGTTTACGTGTGGACTATGGCTACACCTTC.